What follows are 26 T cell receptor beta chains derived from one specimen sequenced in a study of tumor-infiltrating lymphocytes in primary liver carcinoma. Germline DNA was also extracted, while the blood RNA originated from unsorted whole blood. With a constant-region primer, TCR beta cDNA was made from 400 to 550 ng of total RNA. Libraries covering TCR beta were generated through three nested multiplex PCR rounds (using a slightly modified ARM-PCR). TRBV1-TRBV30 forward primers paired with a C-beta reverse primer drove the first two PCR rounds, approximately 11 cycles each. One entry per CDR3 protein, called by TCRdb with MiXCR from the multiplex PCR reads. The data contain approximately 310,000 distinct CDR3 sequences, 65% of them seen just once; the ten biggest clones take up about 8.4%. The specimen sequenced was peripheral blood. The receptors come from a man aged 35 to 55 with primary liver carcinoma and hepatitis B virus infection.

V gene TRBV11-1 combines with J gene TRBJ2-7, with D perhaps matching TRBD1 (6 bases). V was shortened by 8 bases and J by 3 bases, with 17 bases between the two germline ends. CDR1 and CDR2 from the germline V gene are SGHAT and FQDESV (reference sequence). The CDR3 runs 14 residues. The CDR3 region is CASGGKTGFYEQYF. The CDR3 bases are TGTGCCAGCGGTGGAAAGACAGGATTCTACGAGCAGTACTTC.

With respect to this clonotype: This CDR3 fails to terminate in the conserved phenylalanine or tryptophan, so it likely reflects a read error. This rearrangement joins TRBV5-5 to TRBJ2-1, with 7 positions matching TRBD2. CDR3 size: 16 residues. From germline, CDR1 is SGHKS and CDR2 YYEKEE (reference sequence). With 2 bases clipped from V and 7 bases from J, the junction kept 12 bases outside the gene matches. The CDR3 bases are TGTGCCAGCAGCTTTATGGCGGGAGTAAGGGGAAATGAGCAGTTCATC. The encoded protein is CASSFMAGVRGNEQFI.

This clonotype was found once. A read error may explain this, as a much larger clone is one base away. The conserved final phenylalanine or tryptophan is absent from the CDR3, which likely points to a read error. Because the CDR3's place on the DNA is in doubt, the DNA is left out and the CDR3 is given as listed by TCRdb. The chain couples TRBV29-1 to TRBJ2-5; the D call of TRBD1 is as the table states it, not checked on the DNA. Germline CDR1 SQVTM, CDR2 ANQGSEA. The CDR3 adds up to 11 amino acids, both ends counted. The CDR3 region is CSLRTGETPYS.

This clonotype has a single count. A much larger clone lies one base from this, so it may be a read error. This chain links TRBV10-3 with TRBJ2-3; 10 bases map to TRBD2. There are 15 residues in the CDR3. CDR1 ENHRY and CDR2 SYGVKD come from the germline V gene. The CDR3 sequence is CAIREREGRTDAQYF. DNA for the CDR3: TGTGCCATCAGGGAGCGGGAGGGCCGTACAGATGCGCAGTATTTT.

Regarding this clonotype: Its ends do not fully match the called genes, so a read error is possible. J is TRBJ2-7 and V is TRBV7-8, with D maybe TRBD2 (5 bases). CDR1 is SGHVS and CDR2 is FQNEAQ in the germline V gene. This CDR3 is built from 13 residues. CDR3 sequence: CASSFGINYVQHF. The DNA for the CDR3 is TGTGCCAGCAGCTTCGGGATTAACTACGTGCAGCACTTC. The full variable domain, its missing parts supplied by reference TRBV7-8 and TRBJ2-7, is GAGVSQSPRYKVAKRGQDVALRCDPISGHVSLFWYQQALGQGPEFLTYFQNEAQLDKSGLPSDRFFAERPEGSVSTLKIQRTQQEDSAVYLCASSFGINYVQHFGPGTRLTVT.

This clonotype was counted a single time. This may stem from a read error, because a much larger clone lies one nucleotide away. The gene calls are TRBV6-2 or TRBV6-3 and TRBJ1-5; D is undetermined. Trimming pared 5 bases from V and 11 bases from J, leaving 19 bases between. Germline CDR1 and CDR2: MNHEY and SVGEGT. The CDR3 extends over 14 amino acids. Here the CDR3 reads CASSERQGLVAQHF. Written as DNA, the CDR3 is TGTGCCAGCAGTGAGAGACAAGGTTTGGTAGCCCAGCATTTT.

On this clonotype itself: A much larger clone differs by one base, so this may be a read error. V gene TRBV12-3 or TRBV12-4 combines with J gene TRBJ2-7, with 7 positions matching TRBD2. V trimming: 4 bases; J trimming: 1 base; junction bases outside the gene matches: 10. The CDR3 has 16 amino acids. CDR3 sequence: CASSSQLAEVSYEQYF. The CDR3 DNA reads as TGTGCCAGCAGTTCACAGCTAGCGGAGGTATCCTACGAGCAGTACTTC.

The CDR3 DNA reads as TGTGCCAGCAGTTTAAGGGGGGGTTCACCCCTCCACTTT. Translated: CASSLRGGSPLHF. This chain connects TRBV12-3 or TRBV12-4 to TRBJ1-6; tentatively, D is TRBD1 (6 bases). The CDR3 length is 13 residues. With 2 bases removed from V and 9 bases from J, the gap between germline ends came to 8 bases.

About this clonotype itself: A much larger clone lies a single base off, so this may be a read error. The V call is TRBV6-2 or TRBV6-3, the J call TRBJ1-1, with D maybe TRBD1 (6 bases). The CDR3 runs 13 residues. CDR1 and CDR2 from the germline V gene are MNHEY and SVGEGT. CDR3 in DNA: TGTGCCGGCAGGGAACAGGGGAACACTGAAGCTTTCTTT. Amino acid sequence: CAGREQGNTEAFF.

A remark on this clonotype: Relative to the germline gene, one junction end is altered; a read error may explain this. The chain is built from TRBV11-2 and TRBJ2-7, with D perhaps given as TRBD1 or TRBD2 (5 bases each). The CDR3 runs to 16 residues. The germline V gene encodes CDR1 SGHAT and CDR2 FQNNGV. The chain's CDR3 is CASSSLGAITSDEQYF. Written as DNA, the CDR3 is TGTGCCAGCAGCTCTCTCGGGGCGATAACTTCCGACGAGCAATACTTC.

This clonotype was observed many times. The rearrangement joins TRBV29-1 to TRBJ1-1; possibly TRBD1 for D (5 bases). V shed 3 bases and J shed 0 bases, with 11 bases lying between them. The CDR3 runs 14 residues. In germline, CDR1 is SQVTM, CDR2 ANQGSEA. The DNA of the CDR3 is TGCAGCGTTGAGCGATCAGGGCTGAACACTGAAGCTTTCTTT. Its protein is CSVERSGLNTEAFF.

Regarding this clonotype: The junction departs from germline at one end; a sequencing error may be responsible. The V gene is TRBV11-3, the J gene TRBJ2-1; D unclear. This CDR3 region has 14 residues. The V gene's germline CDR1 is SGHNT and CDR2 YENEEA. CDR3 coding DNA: TGTGTCAGCAGCCGCGCGGCTAGTGACGATGAGCAGTTCTTC. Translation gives CVSSRAASDDEQFF.

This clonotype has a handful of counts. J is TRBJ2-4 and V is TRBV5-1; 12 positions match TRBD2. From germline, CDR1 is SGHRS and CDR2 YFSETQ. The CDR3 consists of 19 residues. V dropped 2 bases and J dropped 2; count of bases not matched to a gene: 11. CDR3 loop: CASSFMTSGSLGTKNIQYF. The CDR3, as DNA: TGCGCCAGCAGCTTCATGACTAGCGGGAGTCTCGGAACCAAAAACATTCAGTACTTC.

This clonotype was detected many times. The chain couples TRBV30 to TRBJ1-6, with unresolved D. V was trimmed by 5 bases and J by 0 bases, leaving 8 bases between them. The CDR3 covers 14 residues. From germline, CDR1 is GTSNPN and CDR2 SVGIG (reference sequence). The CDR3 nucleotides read TGTGCCTGGGCCCCGAGCTCCTATAATTCACCCCTCCACTTT. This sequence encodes CAWAPSSYNSPLHF.

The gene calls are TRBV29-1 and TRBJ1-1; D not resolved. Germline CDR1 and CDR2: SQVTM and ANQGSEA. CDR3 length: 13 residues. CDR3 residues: CGAQIQKNTEAFF. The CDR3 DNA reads TGCGGCGCTCAGATCCAGAAGAACACTGAAGCTTTCTTT.

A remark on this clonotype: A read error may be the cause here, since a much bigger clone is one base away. The DNA of the CDR3 is TGTGCCAACAGCCTAGCGGGGACTGAAGCTTTCTTT. It yields the protein CANSLAGTEAFF. V gene TRBV12-3 or TRBV12-4 combines with J gene TRBJ1-1, with D uncertain. Trimming removed 10 bases from V and 5 bases from J, with 14 bases in between. This CDR3 spans 12 amino acids.

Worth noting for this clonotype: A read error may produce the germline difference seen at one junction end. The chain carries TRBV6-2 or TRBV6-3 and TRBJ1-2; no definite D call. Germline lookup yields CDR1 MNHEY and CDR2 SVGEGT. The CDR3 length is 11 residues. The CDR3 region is CASGSVGGCTF. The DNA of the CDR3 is TGTGCCAGTGGGAGTGTGGGTGGCTGCACCTTC.

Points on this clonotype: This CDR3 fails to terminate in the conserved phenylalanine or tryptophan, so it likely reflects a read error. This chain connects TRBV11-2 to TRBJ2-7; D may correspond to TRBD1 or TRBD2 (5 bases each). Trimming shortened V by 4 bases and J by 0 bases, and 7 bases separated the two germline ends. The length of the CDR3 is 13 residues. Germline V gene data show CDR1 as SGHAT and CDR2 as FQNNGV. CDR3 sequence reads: CASSYGTSYEQYL. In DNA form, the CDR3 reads TGTGCCAGCAGCTACGGGACCTCCTACGAGCAGTACTTA.

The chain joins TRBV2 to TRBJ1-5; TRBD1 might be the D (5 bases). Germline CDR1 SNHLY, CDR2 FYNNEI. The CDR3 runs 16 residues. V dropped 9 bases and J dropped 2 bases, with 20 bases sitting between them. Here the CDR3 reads CARSRTGVPGNQPQHF. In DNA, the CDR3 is TGTGCCAGGAGTCGAACGGGGGTCCCCGGCAATCAGCCCCAGCATTTT.

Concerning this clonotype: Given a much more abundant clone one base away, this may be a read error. The CDR3 DNA reads as TGCGCCAGCAGCCAAGCGCCCCAGATAGCGGAAGGGCAGTTCTTC. Translation: CASSQAPQIAEGQFF. The V gene is TRBV4-1, the J gene TRBJ2-1; weak D call: TRBD2 (6 bases). The CDR3 length is 15 residues. Germline V gene data show CDR1 as MGHRA and CDR2 as YSYEKL. V gave up 1 base and J gave up 12 bases, with 19 bases separating them.

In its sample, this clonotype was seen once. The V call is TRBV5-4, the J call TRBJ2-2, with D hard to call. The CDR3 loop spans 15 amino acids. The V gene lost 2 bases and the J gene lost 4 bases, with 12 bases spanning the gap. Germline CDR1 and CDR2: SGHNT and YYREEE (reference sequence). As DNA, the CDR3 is TGTGCCAGCAGCTTCGTACAGCAAACCACCGGGGAGCTGTTTTTT. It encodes CASSFVQQTTGELFF.

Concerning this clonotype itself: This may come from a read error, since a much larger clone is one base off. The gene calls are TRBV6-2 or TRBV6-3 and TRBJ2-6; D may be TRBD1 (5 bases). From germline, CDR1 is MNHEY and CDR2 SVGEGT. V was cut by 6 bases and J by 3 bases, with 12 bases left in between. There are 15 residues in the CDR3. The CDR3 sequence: CASSYRFYGANVLTF. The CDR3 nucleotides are TGTGCCAGCAGCTACAGGTTCTATGGGGCCAACGTCCTGACTTTC.

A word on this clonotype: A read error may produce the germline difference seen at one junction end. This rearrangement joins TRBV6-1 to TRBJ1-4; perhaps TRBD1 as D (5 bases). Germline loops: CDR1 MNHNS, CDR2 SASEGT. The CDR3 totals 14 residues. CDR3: CASNERDLNEKLFF. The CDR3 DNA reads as TGTGCCAGCAATGAAAGGGACCTAAATGAAAAACTGTTTTTT.

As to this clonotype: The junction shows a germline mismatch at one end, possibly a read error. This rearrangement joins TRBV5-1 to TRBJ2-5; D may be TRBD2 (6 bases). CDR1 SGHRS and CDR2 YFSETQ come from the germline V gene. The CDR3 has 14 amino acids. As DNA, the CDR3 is TGCGCCAGCAGCTTGGAGCGGGTTCAAGAGATCCAGTACTTC. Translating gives CASSLERVQEIQYF.

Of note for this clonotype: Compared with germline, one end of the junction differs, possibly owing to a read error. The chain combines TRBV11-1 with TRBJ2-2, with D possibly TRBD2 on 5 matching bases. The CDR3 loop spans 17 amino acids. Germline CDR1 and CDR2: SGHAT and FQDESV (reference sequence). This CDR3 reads CASSLLRAVRNTGELFF. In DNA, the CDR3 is TGTGCCAGCAGCCTCCTCCGGGCTGTGAGGAACACCGGGGAACTGTTTTTT.

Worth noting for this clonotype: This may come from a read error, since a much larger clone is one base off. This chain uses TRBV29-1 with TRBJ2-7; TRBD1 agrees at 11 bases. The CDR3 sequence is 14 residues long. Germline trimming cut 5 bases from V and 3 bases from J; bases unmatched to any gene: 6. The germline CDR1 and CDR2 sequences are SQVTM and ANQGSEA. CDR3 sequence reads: CSVITGTGGYEQYF. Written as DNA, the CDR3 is TGCAGCGTTATAACCGGGACAGGGGGCTACGAGCAGTACTTC.